This is a list of T cell receptor beta chains from one sample in a study of T cells in Graves' hyperthyroidism and ophthalmopathy. TCRdb re-called the multiplex PCR reads with MiXCR, one entry per CDR3 protein. The sample holds approximately 380,000 distinct CDR3 sequences, approximately 19% seen once. Material for sequencing was blood. The receptor source for this set is a woman aged 18-30 years with Graves' hyperthyroidism. Both conserved end residues are part of each CDR3. The listing skips clone size in some rows; elsewhere it reads once, few, many or a size class.

TRBV4-2	few	CASSQDAFSNQPQHF
TRBV12-3/TRBV12-4	many	CASSLWKAGAGELFF
TRBV12-3/TRBV12-4	many	CASSFGAKETQYF
TRBV6-1	many	CASSEDDRGYTEAFF
TRBV11-2	many	CASSSVGFSYGYTF
TRBV7-8	many	CASSRYPRGSPDQYF
TRBV6-2/TRBV6-3	many	CAGRERAKPTGELFF
TRBV20-1	many	CSARGDLRQGQYF
TRBV6-1	.	CALKAGGLTGELFF
TRBV6-1	once	CASSPTGPNTGELFF
TRBV12-3/TRBV12-4	many	CASSFWGAVEETQYF
TRBV6-1	many	CASLNSGEVETQYF
TRBV24-1	many	CATSAGTGTSEQYF
TRBV28	.	CASSPGGGERPLHF
TRBV20-1	many	CSAIGKIYGYTF
TRBV2	.	CASSERERGNQPQHF
TRBV2	.	CASTHRDRGGQPQHF
TRBV12-3/TRBV12-4	many	CASSPPGFDTGELFF
TRBV5-1	.	CASSLGKVREGYTF
TRBV7-8	.	CASSLSWTGYEQYF
TRBV30	many	CAWSVVRNTIYF
TRBV15	many	CATSGRDIFSGNTIYF
TRBV6-1	many	CASRVRDSPMNTEAFF
TRBV20-1	few	CSARDGGALGYGYTF
TRBV5-1	many	CASSYDTTGPRLNTEAFF
TRBV5-1	many	CASSLKGWAEAFF
TRBV24-1	many	CATGLAGAGELFF
TRBV20-1	many	CSAREGRSYGYTF
TRBV12-3/TRBV12-4	.	CASSSQRSPGAQYF
TRBV29-1	many	CSVDRGGDNYGYTF
TRBV5-1	many	CASSLTLYMNTEAFF
TRBV20-1	few	CSALGLAGETQYF
TRBV4-1	few	CASSQDLLAENTEAFF
TRBV18	.	CASSPLQGNSGNTIYF
TRBV29-1	few	CSVERQGASGANVLTF
TRBV11-1	many	CASSVGPWIDGGGANVLTF
TRBV20-1	many	CSASRQDQPQHF
TRBV20-1	many	CSAWDYEQYF
TRBV20-1	many	CSASIGHSSRGNQPQHF
TRBV24-1	many	CATSDAGETQYF
TRBV15	few	CATSSGTSLNTGELFF
TRBV18	few	CASSQQGYVNQPQHF
TRBV30	few	CAWSGEGNIQYF
TRBV6-1	few	CASSESRLNTEAFF
TRBV5-8	many	CASGDRDYGYTF
TRBV27	many	CASSSLLTSGGPYEQYF
TRBV12-3/TRBV12-4	many	CASSLSIGTGVWEQYF
TRBV20-1	many	CSAPQAGVGSYEQYF
TRBV12-3/TRBV12-4	many	CASRPRAGNQPQHF
TRBV24-1	many	CATSDPGQGAYTGELFF
TRBV7-2	many	CASLPRGGKDTEAFF
TRBV12-3/TRBV12-4	many	CASNSGGQPQHF
TRBV6-1	many	CASSEKGAYTGELFF